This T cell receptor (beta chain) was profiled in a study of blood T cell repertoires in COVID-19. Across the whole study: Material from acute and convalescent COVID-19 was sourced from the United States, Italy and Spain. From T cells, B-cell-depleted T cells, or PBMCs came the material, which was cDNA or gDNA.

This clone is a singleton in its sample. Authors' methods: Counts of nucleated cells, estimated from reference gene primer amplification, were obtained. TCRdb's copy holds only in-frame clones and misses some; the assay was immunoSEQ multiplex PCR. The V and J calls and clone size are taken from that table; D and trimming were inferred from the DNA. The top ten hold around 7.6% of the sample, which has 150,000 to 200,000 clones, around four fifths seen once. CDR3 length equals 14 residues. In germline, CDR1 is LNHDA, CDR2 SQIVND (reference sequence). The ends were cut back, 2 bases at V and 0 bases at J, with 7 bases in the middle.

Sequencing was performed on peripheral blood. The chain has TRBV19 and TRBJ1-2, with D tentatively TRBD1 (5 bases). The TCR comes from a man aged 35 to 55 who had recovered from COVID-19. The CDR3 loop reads CASSIQGSNYGYTF. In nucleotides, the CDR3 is TGTGCCAGTAGTATACAGGGATCTAACTATGGCTACACCTTC.